This TCR beta chain was sequenced for a study of metastatic and nonmetastatic thyroid tumors. Study summary: It was across blood and tumor or nodule tissue from malignant and benign thyroid patients that repertoires were compared.

The CDR3 has 13 residues. V was clipped by 6 bases and J by 7 bases, with 14 bases between them. Germline CDR1 MDHEN, CDR2 SYDVKM. As processed by the authors: Built for papillary thyroid cancer, a distant-metastasis classifier drew on CDR3 differences across clinicopathological groups. Using MiXCR, TCRdb reanalyzed the PCR reads. The V and J calls and clone size are TCRdb's, not the authors'. The sample has about 64,000 clones; around 16% are singletons. Each patient came to thyroid surgery without any prior treatment (of any kind). At least ten counts were recorded for this clone. The receptor was isolated from a male donor with papillary thyroid cancer or a benign thyroid nodule (not recorded which). Some clones in this sample may be carry-over from other donors' samples. Sequences were obtained from blood. The chain is built from TRBV28 and TRBJ2-3; D not resolved. CDR3 in DNA: TGTGCCAGCAGCTCCTATCCGTCAAATACGCAGTATTTT. Translating gives CASSSYPSNTQYF.